The next 9 T cell receptor beta chains were all read from a single sample in a study of T cell repertoires in aging, cancer and after chemotherapy. Peripheral blood genomic DNA, not sorted cells or RNA, was the template. TRB rearrangements spanning V, D and J were amplified using mixed TRB-A/B primers. TCRdb fed the multiplex PCR reads into MiXCR, producing one record per CDR3 protein. The sample includes about 15,000 distinct CDR3 sequences, roughly half of them seen just once. Source material: blood. The receptor set was obtained from a human donor in good health.

The chain recombines TRBV6-1 with TRBJ2-7; D gene ambiguous. The CDR3 covers 11 residues. Germline values: CDR1 MNHNS, CDR2 SASEGT. V lost 7 bases and J 3 bases, leaving 7 bases between the germline ends. The CDR3 DNA sequence: TGTGCCAGCAATATAAACTACGAGCAGTACTTC. This gives the protein CASNINYEQYF.

Comments on this clonotype: No DNA is shown, since the ends of the CDR3 on it are uncertain; the CDR3 is the one TCRdb lists. This rearrangement joins TRBV6-1 to TRBJ2-5; TRBD1 is taken as the D call from the table, unchecked against the DNA. Both ends counted, the CDR3 spans 15 residues. Per germline, CDR1 MNHNS and CDR2 SASEGT. The CDR3 is CAISSSGTELETQYF.

This chain joins TRBV30 and TRBJ1-2; no definite D call. Germline V gives CDR1 GTSNPN, CDR2 SVGIG (reference sequence). The CDR3 totals 11 residues. V lost 1 base and J 5 bases, leaving 5 bases between the germline ends. The CDR3 DNA sequence: TGTGCCTGGAGTGACGGGTATGGCTACACCTTC. As protein: CAWSDGYGYTF.

This chain connects TRBV7-6 to TRBJ2-1, with 9 bases aligning to TRBD2. Germline-derived CDR1 and CDR2 are SGHVS and FNYEAQ. The CDR3 is made up of 14 amino acids. Trimming at V came to 6 bases and at J to 5 bases, leaving 5 bases not matched to a gene. CDR3 residues: CASSGSSGNNEQFF. The CDR3 region has the DNA TGTGCCAGCAGTGGGTCTAGCGGGAACAATGAGCAGTTCTTC. Full variable domain (remainder filled in from reference TRBV7-6 and TRBJ2-1): GAGVSQSPRYKVTKRGQDVALRCDPISGHVSLYWYRQALGQGPEFLTYFNYEAQQDKSGLPNDRFSAERPEGSISTLTIQRTEQRDSAMYRCASSGSSGNNEQFFGPGTRLTVL.

There are a few counts of this clonotype. The chain employs TRBV7-6 and TRBJ2-3, with TRBD2 as a possible D gene (6 bases). Looked up from germline, CDR1 is SGHVS and CDR2 is FNYEAQ. The CDR3 runs to 15 residues. Trimming pared 0 bases from V and 3 bases from J, leaving 10 bases between. This chain's CDR3 is CASSLAGGRTDTQYF. CDR3 DNA: TGTGCCAGCAGCTTAGCGGGAGGACGGACAGATACGCAGTATTTT.

CDR3 sequence reads: CAISGDRGGTGELFF. The CDR3 coding sequence is TGTGCCATCAGTGGGGACAGGGGAGGAACCGGGGAGCTGTTTTTT. This sequence joins TRBV10-3 and TRBJ2-2; 10 bases are a match to TRBD1. The germline V gene encodes CDR1 ENHRY and CDR2 SYGVKD. The CDR3 consists of 15 residues. Trimming took 4 bases from V and 5 from J; bases not matched to a gene: 4.

This clonotype has just a few counts. The gene calls are TRBV19 and TRBJ2-7; D perhaps matches TRBD1 (6 bases). V gave up 11 bases and J gave up 8 bases, with 19 bases separating them. CDR1 LNHDA and CDR2 SQIVND come from the germline V gene (reference sequence). This CDR3 spans 12 amino acids. Here the CDR3 reads CAVDRPLGKQYF. The CDR3 DNA is TGTGCCGTCGACAGGCCTCTCGGTAAGCAGTACTTC.

The chain links TRBV19 to TRBJ2-1, with 14 nucleotides matching TRBD2. J was trimmed by 8 bases and V by 3 bases; bases with no gene match: 6. This CDR3 is built from 16 residues. In germline, CDR1 is LNHDA, CDR2 SQIVND (reference sequence). CDR3 protein: CASSIRGTSGSDEQFF. CDR3 sequence (DNA): TGTGCCAGTAGTATTCGAGGGACTAGCGGGAGTGATGAGCAGTTCTTC.

Judged by abundance, this clonotype is medium-sized. The chain combines TRBV11-1 with TRBJ2-1; D is possibly TRBD1 or TRBD2 (6 bases each). V lost 5 bases to trimming and J lost 15 bases, with 23 bases between them. Germline CDR1 reads SGHAT; CDR2 reads FQDESV (reference sequence). This CDR3 is built from 14 residues. The CDR3 region is CASSRTRGLPSAFF. The CDR3 DNA reads TGTGCCAGCAGCCGGACCCGGGGGCTACCCAGTGCGTTCTTC.